The 27 T cell receptor beta chains listed next were all sequenced from one sample in a study of cytomegalovirus exposure and HLA in healthy donors. Sequencing was performed with immunoSEQ multiplex PCR; in TCRdb, only in-frame clones are kept and a portion is missing. The profile covers about 78,000 clones, with 90% to 97% appearing a single time and around 1.6% taken by the ten largest. The sequenced material came from PBMCs. The origin of the receptors is a man between 18 and 35 years old in good health and CMV-seropositive.

The V call is TRBV7-2, the J call TRBJ1-5, with 7 bases aligning to TRBD1. Germline CDR1 is SGHTA and CDR2 is FQGNSA. V shed 5 bases and J 0 bases; nucleotides not matched to a gene: 13. The CDR3 consists of 18 residues. CDR3 DNA: TGTGCCAGCAGCAAAGACAGGGTACCACTCCTTAGCAATCAGCCCCAGCATTTT. It codes for CASSKDRVPLLSNQPQHF.

This rearrangement joins TRBV30 to TRBJ1-5, with D perhaps TRBD1 (5 bases). V was shortened by 1 base and J by 6 bases, with 10 bases between the two germline ends. In germline, CDR1 is GTSNPN, CDR2 SVGIG (reference sequence). CDR3 length: 13 residues. The CDR3 loop is CAWSGRVRQPQHF. In nucleotides, the CDR3 is TGTGCCTGGAGTGGCAGGGTTCGTCAGCCCCAGCATTTT.

CDR3 protein: CATHRGLFTGELFF. The DNA for the CDR3 is TGTGCCACTCACAGGGGGCTCTTCACCGGGGAGCTGTTTTTT. The chain recombines TRBV6-5 with TRBJ2-2, with 9 bases matching TRBD1. Germline V CDR1 and CDR2: MNHEY, SVGAGI. The V segment lost 10 bases and the J segment 4 bases; nucleotides outside the gene matches: 7. The CDR3 is made up of 14 amino acids.

This chain links TRBV30 with TRBJ2-6, with TRBD1 identical over 9 bases. V gave up 3 bases and J gave up 0 bases; unmatched junction bases: 24. Germline CDR1 GTSNPN, CDR2 SVGIG (reference sequence). The CDR3 covers 23 residues. Written as DNA, the CDR3 is TGTGCCTGGAGCCCGGACAGGGGATTACGAGGCCCCATACATTACTCTGGGGCCAACGTCCTGACTTTC. This translates into CAWSPDRGLRGPIHYSGANVLTF. Full variable domain (outside the CDR3, taken from reference TRBV30 and TRBJ2-6): SQTIHQWPATLVQPVGSPLSLECTVEGTSNPNLYWYRQAAGRGLQLLFYSVGIGQISSEVPQNLSASRPQDRQFILSSKKLLLSDSGFYLCAWSPDRGLRGPIHYSGANVLTFGAGSRLTVL.

The V call is TRBV9, the J call TRBJ2-1, with 8 bases that match TRBD1. Germline lookup yields CDR1 SGDLS and CDR2 YYNGEE. V dropped 4 bases and J dropped 6; count of bases not matched to a gene: 12. The CDR3 has 16 amino acids. The CDR3 sequence is CASSPRGQGAPNEQFF. CDR3 coding DNA: TGTGCCAGCAGCCCGAGAGGGCAGGGGGCGCCCAATGAGCAGTTCTTC.

To note about this clone: One end of the junction varies from germline; a read error may be responsible. The chain couples TRBV7-9 to TRBJ1-1; D not certain. CDR1 is SEHNR, CDR2 FQNEAQ, per germline (reference sequence). The CDR3 loop spans 14 amino acids. CDR3 amino acids: CASTPAVSNTEAFF. In DNA form, the CDR3 reads TGTGCCAGCACCCCGGCGGTGTCGAACACTGAAGCTTTTTTT.

The V call is TRBV6-4, the J call TRBJ2-3; no firm D call. Trimming removed 2 bases from V and 0 bases from J, with 6 bases in between. CDR1 MRHNA and CDR2 SNTAGT come from the germline V gene. The CDR3 spans 14 residues. The chain's CDR3 is CASSDLSSTDTQYF. In DNA, the CDR3 is TGTGCCAGCAGTGACCTTAGCAGCACAGATACGCAGTATTTT.

V gene TRBV2 combines with J gene TRBJ1-4; no clear D gene. CDR1 and CDR2 (germline): SNHLY, FYNNEI. This CDR3 comprises 16 residues. V lost 1 base, J lost 8 bases, and 17 bases lay in between. The CDR3, as DNA: TGTGCCAGCAGTGAAGGGTTTGTAGGGCCGGGGGAAAAACTGTTTTTT. Its protein product is CASSEGFVGPGEKLFF.

The chain is built from TRBV19 and TRBJ2-3; 10 bases agree with TRBD1. The CDR3 runs to 17 residues. With V trimmed by 3 bases and J by 1 base, 7 bases remained unmatched. Germline-derived CDR1 and CDR2 are LNHDA and SQIVND (reference sequence). As DNA, the CDR3 is TGTGCCAGTAGTATCCGATCCGGGACAGGGGGCACAGATACGCAGTATTTT. This translates into CASSIRSGTGGTDTQYF.

V gene TRBV5-6 combines with J gene TRBJ2-7, with D maybe TRBD2 (5 bases). The CDR3 totals 14 residues. With 4 bases removed from V and 0 bases from J, the gap between germline ends came to 11 bases. Germline CDR1 reads SGHDT; CDR2 reads YYEEEE. CDR3 DNA sequence: TGTGCCAGCAGCCCCGCTGGGAGCTCCTACGAGCAGTACTTC. This encodes CASSPAGSSYEQYF.

In DNA form, the CDR3 reads TGCAGCGTTGTGATCGGGAGGAGCACAGATACGCAGTATTTT. It codes for CSVVIGRSTDTQYF. This chain connects TRBV29-1 to TRBJ2-3, with 7 bases aligning to TRBD2. V shed 4 bases, J shed 0 bases, and the junction held 4 bases outside the gene matches. The CDR3 runs to 14 residues. Germline loops: CDR1 SQVTM, CDR2 ANQGSEA.

This rearrangement joins TRBV28 to TRBJ1-1; no clear D gene. Deletions cut 8 bases from V and 0 bases from J, with 10 bases between. Germline assignment: CDR1 MDHEN and CDR2 SYDVKM. CDR3 length: 13 residues. In DNA form, the CDR3 reads TGTGCCAGCGGCATGGTCATGAACACTGAAGCTTTCTTT. It codes for CASGMVMNTEAFF.

The genes are TRBV4-1 and TRBJ2-7, with 10 bases fitting TRBD2. The CDR3 runs to 14 residues. The junction had 6 bases not matched to a gene; V was cut back by 4 bases and J by 6 bases. The germline V gene encodes CDR1 MGHRA and CDR2 YSYEKL. The CDR3 loop reads CASSRLAGAGEQYF. CDR3 bases: TGCGCCAGCAGCCGGCTAGCGGGAGCGGGCGAGCAGTACTTC.

CDR3 region: CASSYERGIRDTQYF. In DNA form, the CDR3 reads TGTGCCAGCAGTTATGAGCGGGGCATAAGGGATACGCAGTATTTT. This sequence joins TRBV6-5 and TRBJ2-3; 7 bases map to TRBD2. With 3 bases clipped from V and 6 bases from J, the junction kept 9 bases outside the gene matches. This CDR3 contains 15 residues. Germline CDR1 MNHEY, CDR2 SVGAGI.

The chain couples TRBV19 to TRBJ2-2; 8 nucleotides match TRBD2. Germline CDR1 reads LNHDA; CDR2 reads SQIVND (reference sequence). J gave up 6 bases and V 5 bases, and 11 bases lay outside the gene matches. The CDR3 is 16 residues long. This CDR3 reads CASSPRTSSIPGELFF. CDR3 coding DNA: TGTGCCAGTAGTCCGAGGACTAGCTCAATCCCCGGGGAGCTGTTTTTT.

This chain uses TRBV7-9 with TRBJ1-2, with 8 bases matching TRBD1. This CDR3 comprises 16 residues. J gave up 4 bases and V 5 bases, and 12 bases lay outside the gene matches. Germline V CDR1 and CDR2: SEHNR, FQNEAQ (reference sequence). CDR3 nucleotide sequence: TGTGCCAGCAGCCCATACGGACAGGGTCTCGCCTATGGCTACACCTTC. Amino acids: CASSPYGQGLAYGYTF.

V usage is TRBV5-1 and J usage is TRBJ2-3; 7 nucleotides line up with TRBD2. Germline V gives CDR1 SGHRS, CDR2 YFSETQ. This CDR3 is built from 16 residues. J gave up 0 bases and V 4 bases, and 8 bases lay outside the gene matches. The CDR3 DNA reads as TGCGCCAGCAGCCCTCTAGCGGTAGCTAGCACAGATACGCAGTATTTT. It is translated as CASSPLAVASTDTQYF.

V and J are TRBV18 and TRBJ1-2; 9 bases map to TRBD1. The germline V gene encodes CDR1 KGHSH and CDR2 LQKENI. The CDR3 has 13 amino acids. The junction had 5 bases not matched to a gene; V was cut back by 5 bases and J by 7 bases. DNA for the CDR3: TGTGCCAGCTCAGCGGGACAGGGTGGTGGCTACACCTTC. It is translated as CASSAGQGGGYTF.

This clone was detected once. Other DNA sequences from this sample encode an identical CDR3 as well. This chain uses TRBV27 with TRBJ2-1; 7 bases are a match to TRBD2. The germline CDR1 and CDR2 sequences are MNHEY and SMNVEV (reference sequence). V was pared by 4 bases and J by 8 bases, with 2 bases of the junction left unmatched. The CDR3 length is 12 residues. Written as DNA, the CDR3 is TGTGCCAGCAGTTCGACTAGCTATGAGCAGTTCTTC. This gives the protein CASSSTSYEQFF.

This clone came up once. V is TRBV28 and J is TRBJ2-2, with D unclear. Trimming took off 5 bases at V and 6 bases at J, with 13 bases between the two ends. The germline CDR1 and CDR2 sequences are MDHEN and SYDVKM. The CDR3 is 14 amino acids. CDR3 coding DNA: TGTGCCAGCAGTGTCGGCCCCAGCGCCGGGGAGCTGTTTTTT. It is translated as CASSVGPSAGELFF.

The chain combines TRBV7-9 with TRBJ2-1; D not certain. Deletions cut 5 bases from V and 2 bases from J, with 4 bases between. Germline V gene lookup returns CDR1 SEHNR and CDR2 FQNEAQ (reference sequence). This CDR3 has 12 residues. The CDR3 protein is CASSGPYNEQFF. As DNA, the CDR3 is TGTGCCAGCAGCGGGCCCTACAATGAGCAGTTCTTC.

This chain connects TRBV11-2 to TRBJ2-7, with a weak D call TRBD1 (6 bases). CDR1 is SGHAT and CDR2 is FQNNGV in the germline V gene. The V and J ends lost 1 base and 0 bases respectively, with 13 bases between them. The CDR3 extends over 16 amino acids. The CDR3 loop is CASSLALGALSYEQYF. CDR3 in DNA: TGTGCCAGCAGCTTAGCATTGGGGGCCCTCTCCTACGAGCAGTACTTC. The variable domain in full, with the rest retrieved from reference TRBV11-2 and TRBJ2-7, is EAGVAQSPRYKIIEKRQSVAFWCNPISGHATLYWYQQILGQGPKLLIQFQNNGVVDDSQLPKDRFSAERLKGVDSTLKIQPAKLEDSAVYLCASSLALGALSYEQYFGPGTRLTVT.

This chain uses TRBV18 with TRBJ1-4; D may be TRBD1 (5 bases). V dropped 2 bases and J dropped 0 bases, with 16 bases sitting between them. The CDR3 loop spans 18 amino acids. Germline V gene lookup returns CDR1 KGHSH and CDR2 LQKENI. CDR3 nucleotide sequence: TGTGCCAGCTCACCAAGGCAGGGCAATCCCTCAACTAATGAAAAACTGTTTTTT. The encoded protein is CASSPRQGNPSTNEKLFF.

This chain links TRBV10-2 with TRBJ2-7; 8 bases match TRBD2. Germline values: CDR1 WSHSY, CDR2 SAAADI. The CDR3 has 13 amino acids. V gave up 5 bases and J gave up 6 bases; unmatched junction bases: 6. Here the CDR3 reads CASSPAGVSEQYF. The CDR3 coding sequence is TGCGCCAGCAGTCCAGCGGGGGTTTCCGAGCAGTACTTC.

The rearrangement uses TRBV18 and TRBJ2-1; TRBD2 aligns across 8 bases. The CDR3 contains 16 residues. V shed 3 bases, J shed 4 bases, and the junction held 8 bases outside the gene matches. Germline values: CDR1 KGHSH, CDR2 LQKENI. CDR3 nucleotide sequence: TGTGCCAGCTCACCCCCCGGGACTAGGGTTTACAATGAGCAGTTCTTC. Its translation is CASSPPGTRVYNEQFF.

This clone was seen a single time. The chain is built from TRBV12-5 and TRBJ1-5; 12 nucleotides match TRBD1. This CDR3 has 16 amino acids. Germline V gene sequence: CDR1 LGHNT, CDR2 FRNRAP. V lost 7 bases, J lost 3 bases, and 7 bases stayed unmatched. The CDR3: CASAPGTGGLNQPQHF. In DNA, the CDR3 is TGTGCTAGTGCCCCCGGGACAGGGGGCCTCAATCAGCCCCAGCATTTT.

The CDR3 sequence: CASLQGPEAFF. As DNA, the CDR3 is TGTGCCAGCCTGCAGGGTCCTGAAGCTTTCTTT. The rearrangement joins TRBV6-5 to TRBJ1-1; tentatively, D is TRBD1 (5 bases). V gave up 8 bases and J gave up 6 bases, with 10 bases separating them. The V gene's germline CDR1 is MNHEY and CDR2 SVGAGI. This CDR3 has 11 residues.